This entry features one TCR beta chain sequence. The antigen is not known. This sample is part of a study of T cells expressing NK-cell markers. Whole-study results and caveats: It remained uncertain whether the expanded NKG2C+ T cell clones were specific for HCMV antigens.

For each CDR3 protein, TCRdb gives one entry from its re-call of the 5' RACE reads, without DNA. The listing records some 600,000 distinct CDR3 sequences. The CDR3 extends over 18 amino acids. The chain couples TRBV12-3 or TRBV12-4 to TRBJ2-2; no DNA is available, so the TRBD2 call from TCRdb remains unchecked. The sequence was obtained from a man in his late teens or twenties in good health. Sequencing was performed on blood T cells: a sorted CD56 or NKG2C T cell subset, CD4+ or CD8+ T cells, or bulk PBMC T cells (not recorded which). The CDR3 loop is CASSLGGAGGPNTGELFF.